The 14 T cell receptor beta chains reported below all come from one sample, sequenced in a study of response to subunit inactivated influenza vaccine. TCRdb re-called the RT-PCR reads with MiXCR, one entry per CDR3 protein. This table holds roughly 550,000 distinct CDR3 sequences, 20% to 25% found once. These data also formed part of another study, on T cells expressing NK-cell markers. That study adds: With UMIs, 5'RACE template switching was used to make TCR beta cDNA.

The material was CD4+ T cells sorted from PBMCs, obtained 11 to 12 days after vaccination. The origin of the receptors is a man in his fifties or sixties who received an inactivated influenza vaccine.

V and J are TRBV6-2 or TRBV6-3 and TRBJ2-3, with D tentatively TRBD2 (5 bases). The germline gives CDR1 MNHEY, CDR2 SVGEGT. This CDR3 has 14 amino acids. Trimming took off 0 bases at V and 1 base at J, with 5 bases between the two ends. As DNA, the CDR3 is TGTGCCAGCAGTTACTCGAGGGGCACAGATACGCAGTATTTT. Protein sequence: CASSYSRGTDTQYF.

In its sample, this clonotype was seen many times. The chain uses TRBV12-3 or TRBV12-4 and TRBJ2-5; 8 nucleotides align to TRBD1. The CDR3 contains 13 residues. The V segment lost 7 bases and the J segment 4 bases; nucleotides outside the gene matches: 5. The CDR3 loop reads CASTWTGLETQYF. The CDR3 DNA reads TGTGCCAGCACTTGGACAGGGTTAGAGACCCAGTACTTC.

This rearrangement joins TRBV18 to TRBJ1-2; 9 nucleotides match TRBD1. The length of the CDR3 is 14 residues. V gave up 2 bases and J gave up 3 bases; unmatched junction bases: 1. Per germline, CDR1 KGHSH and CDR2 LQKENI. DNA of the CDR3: TGTGCCAGCTCACCAAGACAGGGGGACTATGGCTACACCTTC. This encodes CASSPRQGDYGYTF. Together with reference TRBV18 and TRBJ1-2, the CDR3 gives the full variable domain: NAGVMQNPRHLVRRRGQEARLRCSPMKGHSHVYWYRQLPEEGLKFMVYLQKENIIDESGMPKERFSAEFPKEGPSILRIQQVVRGDSAAYFCASSPRQGDYGYTFGSGTRLTVV.

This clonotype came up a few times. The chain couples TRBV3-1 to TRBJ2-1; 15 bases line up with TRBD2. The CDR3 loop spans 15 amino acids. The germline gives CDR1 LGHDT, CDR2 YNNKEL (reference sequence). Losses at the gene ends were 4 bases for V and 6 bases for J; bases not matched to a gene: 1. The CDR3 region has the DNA TGTGCCAGCAGCCGGACTAGCGGGAGGGCCAATGAGCAGTTCTTC. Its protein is CASSRTSGRANEQFF.

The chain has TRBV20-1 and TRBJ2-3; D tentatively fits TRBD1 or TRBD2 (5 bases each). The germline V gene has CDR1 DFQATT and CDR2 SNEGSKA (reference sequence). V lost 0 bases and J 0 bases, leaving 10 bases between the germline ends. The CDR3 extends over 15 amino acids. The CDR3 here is CSAREPGRSTDTQYF. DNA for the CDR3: TGCAGTGCTAGAGAACCGGGACGGAGCACAGATACGCAGTATTTT.

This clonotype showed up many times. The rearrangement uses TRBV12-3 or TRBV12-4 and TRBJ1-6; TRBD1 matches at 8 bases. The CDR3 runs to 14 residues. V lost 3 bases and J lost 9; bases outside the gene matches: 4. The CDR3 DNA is TGTGCCAGCAGTTTTGACAGGGGTGGTTCACCCCTCCACTTT. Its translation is CASSFDRGGSPLHF.

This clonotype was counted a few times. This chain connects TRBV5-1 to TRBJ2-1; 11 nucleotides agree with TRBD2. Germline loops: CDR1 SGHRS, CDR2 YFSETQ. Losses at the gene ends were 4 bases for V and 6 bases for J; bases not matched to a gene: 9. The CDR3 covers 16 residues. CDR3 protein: CASSPTSGGPFNEQFF. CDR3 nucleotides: TGCGCCAGCAGCCCAACTAGCGGGGGACCTTTCAATGAGCAGTTCTTC. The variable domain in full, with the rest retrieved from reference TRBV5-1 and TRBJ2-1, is KAGVTQTPRYLIKTRGQQVTLSCSPISGHRSVSWYQQTPGQGLQFLFEYFSETQRNKGNFPGRFSGRQFSNSRSEMNVSTLELGDSALYLCASSPTSGGPFNEQFFGPGTRLTVL.

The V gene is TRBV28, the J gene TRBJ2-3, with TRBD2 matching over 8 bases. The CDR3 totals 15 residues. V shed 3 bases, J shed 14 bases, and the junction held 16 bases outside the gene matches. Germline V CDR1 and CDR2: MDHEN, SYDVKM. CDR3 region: CASSFRRGLAPHPYF. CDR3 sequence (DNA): TGTGCCAGCAGTTTTAGGCGCGGACTAGCTCCGCATCCGTATTTT.

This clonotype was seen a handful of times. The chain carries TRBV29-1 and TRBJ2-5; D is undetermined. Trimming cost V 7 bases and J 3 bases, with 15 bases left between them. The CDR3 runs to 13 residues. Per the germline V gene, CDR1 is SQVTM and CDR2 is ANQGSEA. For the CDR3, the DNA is TGCAGCGGGGGTGGTGCGGTGAAAGAGACCCAGTACTTC. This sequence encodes CSGGGAVKETQYF.

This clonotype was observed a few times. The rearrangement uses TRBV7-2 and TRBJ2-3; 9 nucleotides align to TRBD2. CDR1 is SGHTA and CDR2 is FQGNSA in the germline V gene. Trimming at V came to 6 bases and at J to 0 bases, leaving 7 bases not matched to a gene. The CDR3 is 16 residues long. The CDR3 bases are TGTGCCAGCAGACGAGTAGCGGGGGCTAGCACAGATACGCAGTATTTT. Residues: CASRRVAGASTDTQYF.

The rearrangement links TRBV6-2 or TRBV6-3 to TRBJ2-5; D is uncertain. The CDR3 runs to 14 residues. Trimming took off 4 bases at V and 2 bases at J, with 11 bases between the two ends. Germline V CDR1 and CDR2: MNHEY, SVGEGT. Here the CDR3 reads CASSWTPEQETQYF. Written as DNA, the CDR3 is TGTGCCAGCAGTTGGACCCCGGAGCAAGAGACCCAGTACTTC.

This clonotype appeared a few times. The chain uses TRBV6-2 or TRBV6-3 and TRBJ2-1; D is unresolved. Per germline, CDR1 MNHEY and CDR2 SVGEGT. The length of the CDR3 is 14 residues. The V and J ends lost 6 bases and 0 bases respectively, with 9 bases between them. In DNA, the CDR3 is TGTGCCAGCAGGACGGGTACCTCCTACAATGAGCAGTTCTTC. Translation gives CASRTGTSYNEQFF.

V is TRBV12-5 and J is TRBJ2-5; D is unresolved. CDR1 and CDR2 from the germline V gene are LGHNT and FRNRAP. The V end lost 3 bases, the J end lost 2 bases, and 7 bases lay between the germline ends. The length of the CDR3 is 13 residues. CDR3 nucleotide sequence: TGTGCTAGTGGTTTAGAGCTGCAAGAGACCCAGTACTTC. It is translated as CASGLELQETQYF.

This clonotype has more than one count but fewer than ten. The CDR3, as DNA: TGTGCCAGCAGTGATGGGACCGCGAATCAGCCCCAGCATTTT. This translates into CASSDGTANQPQHF. The rearrangement joins TRBV6-1 to TRBJ1-5; D might be TRBD1 (5 bases). V was trimmed by 3 bases and J by 4 bases, leaving 10 bases between them. Germline V gene sequence: CDR1 MNHNS, CDR2 SASEGT. There are 14 residues in the CDR3.